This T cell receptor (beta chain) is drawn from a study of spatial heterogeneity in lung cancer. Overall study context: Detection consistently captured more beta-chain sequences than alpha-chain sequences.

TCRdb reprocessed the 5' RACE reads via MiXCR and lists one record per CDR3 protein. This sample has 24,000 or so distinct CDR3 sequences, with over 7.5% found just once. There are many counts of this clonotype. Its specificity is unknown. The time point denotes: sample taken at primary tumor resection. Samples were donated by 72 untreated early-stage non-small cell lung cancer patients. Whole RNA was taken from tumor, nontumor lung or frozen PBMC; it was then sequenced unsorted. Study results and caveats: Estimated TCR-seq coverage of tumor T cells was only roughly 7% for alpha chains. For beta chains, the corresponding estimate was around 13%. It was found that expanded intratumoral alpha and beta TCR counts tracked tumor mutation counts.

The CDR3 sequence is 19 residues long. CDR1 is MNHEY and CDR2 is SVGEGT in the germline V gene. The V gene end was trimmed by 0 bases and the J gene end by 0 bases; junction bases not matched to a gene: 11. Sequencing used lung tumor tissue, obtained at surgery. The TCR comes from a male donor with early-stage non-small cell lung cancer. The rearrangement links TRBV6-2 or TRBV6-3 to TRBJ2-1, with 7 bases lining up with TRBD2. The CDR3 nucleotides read TGTGCCAGCAGTTACTCGAAGTTAGGCGGGGGAAGCTCCTACAATGAGCAGTTCTTC. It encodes CASSYSKLGGGSSYNEQFF.